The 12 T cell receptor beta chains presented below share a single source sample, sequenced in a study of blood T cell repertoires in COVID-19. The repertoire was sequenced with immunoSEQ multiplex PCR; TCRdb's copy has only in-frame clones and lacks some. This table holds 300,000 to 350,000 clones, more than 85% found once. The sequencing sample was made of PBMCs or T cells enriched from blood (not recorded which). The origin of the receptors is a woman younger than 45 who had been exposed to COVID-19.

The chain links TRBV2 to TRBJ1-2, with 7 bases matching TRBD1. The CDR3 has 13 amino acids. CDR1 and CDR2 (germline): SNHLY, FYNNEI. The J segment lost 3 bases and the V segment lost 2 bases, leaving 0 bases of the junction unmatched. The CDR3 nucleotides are TGTGCCAGCAGTGAACAGGGGGACTATGGCTACACCTTC. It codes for CASSEQGDYGYTF.

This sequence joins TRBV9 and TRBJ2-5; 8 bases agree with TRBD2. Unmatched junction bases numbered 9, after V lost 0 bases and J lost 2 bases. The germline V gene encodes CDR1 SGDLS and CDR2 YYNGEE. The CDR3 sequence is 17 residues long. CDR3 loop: CASSVEGLAGPQETQYF. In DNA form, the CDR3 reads TGTGCCAGCAGCGTAGAAGGCCTAGCGGGCCCTCAAGAGACCCAGTACTTC.

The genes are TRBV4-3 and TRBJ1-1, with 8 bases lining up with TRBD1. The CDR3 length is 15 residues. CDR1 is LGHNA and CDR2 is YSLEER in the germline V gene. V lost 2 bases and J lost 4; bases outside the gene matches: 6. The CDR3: CASSQTPGGLTEAFF. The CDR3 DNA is TGCGCCAGCAGCCAAACCCCAGGGGGCCTCACTGAAGCTTTCTTT.

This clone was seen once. CDR3 residues: CASSVTSSTYNEQFF. In DNA, the CDR3 is TGTGCCAGCAGCGTTACTAGCAGCACCTACAATGAGCAGTTCTTC. The V gene is TRBV7-2, the J gene TRBJ2-1, with D tentatively TRBD2 (6 bases). CDR1 is SGHTA, CDR2 FQGNSA, per germline. The CDR3 covers 15 residues. Trimming removed 5 bases from V and 2 bases from J, with 13 bases in between.

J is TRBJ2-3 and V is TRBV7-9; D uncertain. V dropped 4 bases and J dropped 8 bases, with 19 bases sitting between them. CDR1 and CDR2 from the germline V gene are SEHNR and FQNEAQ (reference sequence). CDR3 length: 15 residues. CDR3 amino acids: CASSSLITTPGTQYF. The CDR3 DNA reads TGTGCCAGCAGCTCCCTTATAACCACCCCAGGTACGCAGTATTTT.

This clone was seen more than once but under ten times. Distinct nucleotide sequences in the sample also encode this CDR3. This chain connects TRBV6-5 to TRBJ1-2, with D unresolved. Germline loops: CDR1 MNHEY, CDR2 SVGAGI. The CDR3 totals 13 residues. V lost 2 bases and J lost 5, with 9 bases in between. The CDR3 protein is CASSYGQAYGYTF. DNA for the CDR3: TGTGCCAGCAGTTACGGGCAGGCGTATGGCTACACCTTC.

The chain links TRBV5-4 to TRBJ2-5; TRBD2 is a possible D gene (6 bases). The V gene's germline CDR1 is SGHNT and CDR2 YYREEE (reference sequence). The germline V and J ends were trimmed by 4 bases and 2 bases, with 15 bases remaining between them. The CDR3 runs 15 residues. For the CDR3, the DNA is TGTGCCAGCAGCCATATCCAGCGGGCACAAGAGACCCAGTACTTC. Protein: CASSHIQRAQETQYF.

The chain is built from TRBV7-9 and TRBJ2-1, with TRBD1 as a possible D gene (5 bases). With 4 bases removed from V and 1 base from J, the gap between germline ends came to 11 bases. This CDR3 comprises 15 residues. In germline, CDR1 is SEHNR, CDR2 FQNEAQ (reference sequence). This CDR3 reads CASSSIAGSYNEQFF. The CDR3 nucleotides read TGTGCCAGCAGCTCCATAGCAGGGTCCTACAATGAGCAGTTCTTC.

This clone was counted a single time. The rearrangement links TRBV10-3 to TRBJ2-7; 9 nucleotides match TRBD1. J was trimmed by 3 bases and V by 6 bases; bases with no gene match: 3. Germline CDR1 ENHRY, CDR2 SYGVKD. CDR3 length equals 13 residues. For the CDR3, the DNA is TGTGCCATCAGAGTGGACAGGGGCTACGAGCAGTACTTC. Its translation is CAIRVDRGYEQYF.

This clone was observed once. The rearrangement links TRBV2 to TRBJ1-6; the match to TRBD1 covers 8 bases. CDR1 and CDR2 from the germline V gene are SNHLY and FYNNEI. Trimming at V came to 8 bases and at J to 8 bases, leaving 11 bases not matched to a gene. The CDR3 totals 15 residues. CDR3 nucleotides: TGTGCCAGCGCCTTCGCGGGACAGGTCCATTCACCCCTCCACTTT. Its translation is CASAFAGQVHSPLHF.

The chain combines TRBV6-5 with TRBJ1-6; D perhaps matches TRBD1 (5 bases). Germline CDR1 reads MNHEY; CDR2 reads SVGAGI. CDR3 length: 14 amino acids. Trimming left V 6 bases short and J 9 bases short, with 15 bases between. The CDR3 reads CASRLREVGSPLHF. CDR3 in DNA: TGTGCCAGCAGACTCAGGGAGGTGGGTTCACCCCTCCACTTT.

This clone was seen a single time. The CDR3 reads CASSLLSIGGEAFF. The CDR3 DNA reads as TGTGCCAGCAGCTTATTGTCCATAGGGGGTGAAGCTTTCTTT. The V and J genes are TRBV7-2 and TRBJ1-1, with D perhaps TRBD1 (6 bases). The CDR3 has 14 amino acids. Trimming took off 2 bases at V and 7 bases at J, with 14 bases between the two ends. Germline V lookup: CDR1 SGHTA, CDR2 FQGNSA.